The clone carrying this T cell receptor (beta chain) was found a few times. Antigen specificity is unknown. The source of the sample is a study of beta chain features in type 1 diabetes. At the level of the study: What patients shared with healthy donors was a similar profile of age, gender and cell yields.

A sort by CD45RO/CCR7/CD25/CD127/CD95/CD27 yielded CD4+ naive, central memory, regulatory and stem cell-like memory cells. This CDR3 has 14 residues. Germline CDR1 is LGHNA and CDR2 is YSLEER. The germline V and J ends were trimmed by 5 bases and 2 bases, with 13 bases remaining between them. Study observations and caveats: Patients with Type 1 diabetes showed moderately but significantly shorter TCRB CDR3s in all four CD4+ subsets. Within patients, naive, central memory and Treg TCRB repertoires seemed more similar than within healthy donors.

All of the isolated RNA was reverse transcribed, so expressed TCRB transcripts were sequenced. TCRdb keeps only in-frame clones here, not all; method: immunoSEQ multiplex PCR. The sample contains around 710,000 clones, 12% of which appear only once. Material for sequencing was naive CD4+ T cells from blood. This clonotype was obtained from a man aged 30 to 39 with type 1 diabetes. The chain has TRBV4-3 and TRBJ2-7; D not certain. The CDR3 protein is CASSSSDSTYEQYF. CDR3 DNA: TGCGCCAGCAGCTCTTCGGATTCAACCTACGAGCAGTACTTC.